The present T cell receptor beta chain was sequenced within a study of blood T cell repertoires in COVID-19. At the level of the study: The study drew acute and convalescent COVID-19 samples from the United States, Italy and Spain.

As processed by the authors: Nucleated cell counts were estimated from reference gene primer amplification. The table came from immunoSEQ multiplex PCR; TCRdb's copy has only in-frame clones and leaves some out. From that table come the V and J calls and clone size; the DNA was used to work out D and trimming. The table records approximately 300,000 clones, nearly 90% of them present only once. Cohorts were determined from participant-reported clinical history. Cohort 3 donors were reported recovered after two negative PCRs, clearance, or symptom resolution. J was trimmed by 0 bases and V by 7 bases; bases with no gene match: 7. Germline loops: CDR1 LNHDA, CDR2 SQIVND (reference sequence). The CDR3 consists of 15 residues.

The TCR was taken from a woman aged 25 to 39 who had recovered from COVID-19. This chain joins TRBV19 and TRBJ2-3; 7 bases line up with TRBD1. Sequencing was done on a sample of PBMCs or T cells enriched from blood (not recorded which). The CDR3: CASTDRDRSTDTQYF. CDR3 coding DNA: TGTGCCAGTACCGATCGGGACAGAAGCACAGATACGCAGTATTTT.